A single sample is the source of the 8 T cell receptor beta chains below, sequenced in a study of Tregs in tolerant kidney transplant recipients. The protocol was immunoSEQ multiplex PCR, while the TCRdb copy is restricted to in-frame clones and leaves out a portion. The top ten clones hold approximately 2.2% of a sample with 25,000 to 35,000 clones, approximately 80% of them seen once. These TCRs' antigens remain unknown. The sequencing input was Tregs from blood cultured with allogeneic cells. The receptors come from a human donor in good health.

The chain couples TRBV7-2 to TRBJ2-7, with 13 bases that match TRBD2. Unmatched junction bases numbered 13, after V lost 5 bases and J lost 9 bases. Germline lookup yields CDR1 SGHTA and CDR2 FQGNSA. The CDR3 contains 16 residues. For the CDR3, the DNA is TGTGCCAGCAGCCCCAGCACTAGCGGGGGGGACCCCGGGCAGTACTTC. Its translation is CASSPSTSGGDPGQYF.

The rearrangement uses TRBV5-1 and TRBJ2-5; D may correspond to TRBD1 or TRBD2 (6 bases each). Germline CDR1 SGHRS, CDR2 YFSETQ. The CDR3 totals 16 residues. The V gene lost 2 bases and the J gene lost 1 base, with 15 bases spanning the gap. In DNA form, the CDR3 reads TGCGCCAGCAGCTTAGGGGGGTCCGAGGGCCAAGAGACCCAGTACTTC. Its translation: CASSLGGSEGQETQYF.

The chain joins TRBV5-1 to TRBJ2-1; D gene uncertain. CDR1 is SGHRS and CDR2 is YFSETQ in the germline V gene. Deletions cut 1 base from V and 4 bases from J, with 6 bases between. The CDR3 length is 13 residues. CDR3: CASSLNVYNEQFF. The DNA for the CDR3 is TGCGCCAGCAGCTTGAACGTTTACAATGAGCAGTTCTTC. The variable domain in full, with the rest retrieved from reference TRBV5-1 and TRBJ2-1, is KAGVTQTPRYLIKTRGQQVTLSCSPISGHRSVSWYQQTPGQGLQFLFEYFSETQRNKGNFPGRFSGRQFSNSRSEMNVSTLELGDSALYLCASSLNVYNEQFFGPGTRLTVL.

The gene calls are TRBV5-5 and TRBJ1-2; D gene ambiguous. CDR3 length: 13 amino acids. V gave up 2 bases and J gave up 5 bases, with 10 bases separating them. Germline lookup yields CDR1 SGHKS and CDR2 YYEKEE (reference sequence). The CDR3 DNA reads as TGTGCCAGCAGCTTTCGGGGTCCGTATGGCTACACCTTC. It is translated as CASSFRGPYGYTF.

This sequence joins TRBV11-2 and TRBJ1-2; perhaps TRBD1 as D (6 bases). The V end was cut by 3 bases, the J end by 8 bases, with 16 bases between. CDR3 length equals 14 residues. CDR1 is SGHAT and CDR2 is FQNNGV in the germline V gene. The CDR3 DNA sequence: TGTGCCAGCAGCTTCCTAGGGGGGGTACGAGGCTACACCTTC. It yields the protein CASSFLGGVRGYTF.

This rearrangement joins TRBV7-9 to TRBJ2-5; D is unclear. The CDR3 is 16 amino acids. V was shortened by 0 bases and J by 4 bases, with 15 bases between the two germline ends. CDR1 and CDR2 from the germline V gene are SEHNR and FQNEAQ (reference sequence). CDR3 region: CASSLAQSVMGETQYF. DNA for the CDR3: TGTGCCAGCAGCTTAGCGCAATCGGTAATGGGAGAGACCCAGTACTTC.

The CDR3 is CASSLQGNNQPQHF. The CDR3 nucleotides are TGTGCCAGCAGCTTACAGGGAAACAATCAGCCCCAGCATTTT. The chain couples TRBV7-6 to TRBJ1-5, with D possibly being TRBD1 (5 bases). The CDR3 extends over 14 amino acids. The V end lost 2 bases, the J end lost 3 bases, and 8 bases lay between the germline ends. Germline-derived CDR1 and CDR2 are SGHVS and FNYEAQ.

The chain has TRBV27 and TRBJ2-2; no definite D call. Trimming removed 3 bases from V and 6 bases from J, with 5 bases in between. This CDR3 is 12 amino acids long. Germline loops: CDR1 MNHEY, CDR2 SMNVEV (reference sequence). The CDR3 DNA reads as TGTGCCAGCAGTTTTAGAGCCGGGGAGCTGTTTTTT. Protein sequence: CASSFRAGELFF.